These T cell receptor beta chains were read from a single sample in a study of blood T cell repertoires in COVID-19. The table came from immunoSEQ multiplex PCR; TCRdb's copy has only in-frame clones and leaves some out. The sample shows 170,000 or so clones, approximately 90% of them seen only once. Sequenced material: peripheral blood. Source of these receptors: a man aged 45-60 years with acute or convalescent COVID-19. CDR3s include the opening cysteine and the closing phenylalanine or tryptophan. The D gene is left open where the match is weak. The size of a clone is reported for some rows only, either as once, few or many, or as a class for expanded clones.

abundance,v_gene,d_gene,j_gene,CDR3nt,CDR3aa
NA,TRBV28,TRBD1,TRBJ1-2,TGTGCCAGCAACCTACAGGGGGCAGTTGTTGGCTACACCTTC,CASNLQGAVVGYTF
NA,TRBV24-1,NA,TRBJ2-2,TGTGCCACCAGTGGCAGGGGTCGGACCGGGGAGCTGTTTTTT,CATSGRGRTGELFF
few,TRBV6-5,TRBD1,TRBJ2-1,TGTGCCAGCAGTTCGGGACAGAGGAATGAGCAGTTCTTC,CASSSGQRNEQFF
NA,TRBV19,NA,TRBJ1-1,TGTGCCAGTAGTATGTGGGCAACTGAAGCTTTCTTT,CASSMWATEAFF
NA,TRBV3-1/TRBV3-2,TRBD2,TRBJ2-1,TGTGCCAGCAGCCAGCTAGCGGGAGGGCCCTCTGAGCAGTTCTTC,CASSQLAGGPSEQFF
NA,TRBV7-7,NA,TRBJ2-7,TGTGCCAGCAGCTTAGGGCCTCGCTACGAGCAGTACTTC,CASSLGPRYEQYF
NA,TRBV12-2,NA,TRBJ1-2,TGTGCAAGCCGCCGAACGCTGGCCCTTAACTATGGCTACACCTTC,CASRRTLALNYGYTF
NA,TRBV4-1,NA,TRBJ1-2,TGCGCCAGCAGCCCCCGGGGGGCTGACTATGGCTACACCTTC,CASSPRGADYGYTF
NA,TRBV5-4,TRBD2,TRBJ2-2,TGTGCCAGCAGCGCCCCGGGACTAGCGGGGGGGCGGGACACCGGGGAGCTGTTTTTT,CASSAPGLAGGRDTGELFF
NA,TRBV27,NA,TRBJ2-1,TGTGCCAGCAGTCCCCGAAGCGGGTACAATGAGCAGTTCTTC,CASSPRSGYNEQFF
NA,TRBV7-2,TRBD1,TRBJ1-5,TGTGCCAGCAGCCAGACAGGGGCCGGAGGGCAGCCCCAGCATTTT,CASSQTGAGGQPQHF
NA,TRBV7-3,TRBD2,TRBJ2-3,TGTGCCAGCAGCTTACAACCCACCGGGGGGAGCGAGCAAGATACGCAGTATTTT,CASSLQPTGGSEQDTQYF
NA,TRBV5-4,TRBD1,TRBJ1-1,TGTGCCAGCAGGGTTGAGGGCGGGACAGGTTCGGCTGAAGCTTTCTTT,CASRVEGGTGSAEAFF
NA,TRBV19,TRBD2,TRBJ2-2,TGTGCCAGTACCACTCTCCTTGGGGCGGGAGGCCCCGCGAACACCGGGGAGCTGTTTTTT,CASTTLLGAGGPANTGELFF
NA,TRBV9,TRBD2,TRBJ2-5,TGTGCCAGCAGCCCACCCCCGAGCGGGAGCGTGGAGACCCAGTACTTC,CASSPPPSGSVETQYF
NA,TRBV7-9,TRBD2,TRBJ2-1,TGTGCCAGCAGCCTGACTAGCGGGTGGAATGAGCAGTTCTTC,CASSLTSGWNEQFF
NA,TRBV4-2,NA,TRBJ2-7,TGTGCCAGCAGCCAAGATTTCTCAGGGGCCTACGAGCAGTACTTC,CASSQDFSGAYEQYF
NA,TRBV28,NA,TRBJ2-7,TGTGCCAGCAGTTTAAATAGTGGGAGGAAGTCCTACGAGCAGTACTTC,CASSLNSGRKSYEQYF
NA,TRBV19,NA,TRBJ1-1,TGTGCCAGTAGTTATTTCCCGAGGGGGATTGGGACTGAAGCTTTCTTT,CASSYFPRGIGTEAFF
once,TRBV28,NA,TRBJ2-2,TGTGCCGTTGGGGCAGGGCGCTACACCGGGGAGCTGTTTTTT,CAVGAGRYTGELFF
NA,TRBV7-9,NA,TRBJ1-1,TGTGCCAGCAGCTTAGGCTCAGGGTCGGGCACTGAAGCTTTCTTT,CASSLGSGSGTEAFF
NA,TRBV6-2/TRBV6-3,TRBD1,TRBJ1-5,TGTGCCAGCAGTTACTCCCTGACAGGGGGCGCGGCCCAGCATTTT,CASSYSLTGGAAQHF
NA,TRBV4-2,NA,TRBJ2-5,TGTGCCAGCAGCCAAGGCATCGGAATGGACAGACAAGAGACCCAGTACTTC,CASSQGIGMDRQETQYF
NA,TRBV7-3,NA,TRBJ1-1,TGTGCCAGCAGCTTACATTCAGGGCGCGAAGCTTTCTTT,CASSLHSGREAFF
NA,TRBV3-1/TRBV3-2,NA,TRBJ2-7,TGTGCCAGCAGCCAAGGAAAACGGCGGGGCTCCTACGAGCAGTACTTC,CASSQGKRRGSYEQYF
NA,TRBV28,TRBD1,TRBJ2-1,TGTGCCAGCAGTAGATCCACAGGGGCAGGCTCCTACAATGAGCAGTTCTTC,CASSRSTGAGSYNEQFF